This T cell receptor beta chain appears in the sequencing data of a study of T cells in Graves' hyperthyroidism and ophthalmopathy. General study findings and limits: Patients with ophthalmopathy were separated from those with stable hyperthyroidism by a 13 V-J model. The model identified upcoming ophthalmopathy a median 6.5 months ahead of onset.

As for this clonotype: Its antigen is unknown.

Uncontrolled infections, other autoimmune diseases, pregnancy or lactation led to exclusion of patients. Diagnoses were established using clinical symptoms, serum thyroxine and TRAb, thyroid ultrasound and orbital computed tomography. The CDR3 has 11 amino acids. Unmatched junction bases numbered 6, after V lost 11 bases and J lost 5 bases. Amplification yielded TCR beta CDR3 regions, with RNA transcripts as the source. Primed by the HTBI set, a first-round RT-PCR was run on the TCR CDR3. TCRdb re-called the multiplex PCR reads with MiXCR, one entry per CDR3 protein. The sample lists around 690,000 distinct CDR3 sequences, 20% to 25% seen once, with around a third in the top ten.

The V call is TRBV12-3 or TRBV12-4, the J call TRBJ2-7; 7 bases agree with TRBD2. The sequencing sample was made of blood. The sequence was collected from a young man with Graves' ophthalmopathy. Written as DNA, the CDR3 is TGTGCCCTCTGGCGGGAGCACGAGCAGTACTTC. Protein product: CALWREHEQYF.